These 31 T cell receptor beta chains originate from one sample sequenced in a study of spatial heterogeneity in lung cancer. Whole-study results and caveats: Higher tumor mutation counts went along with higher counts of expanded intratumoral alpha and beta TCRs.

TCRdb processed the 5' RACE reads anew with MiXCR; each CDR3 protein has one entry. The table lists some 4,100 distinct CDR3 sequences, roughly 8.5% of them singletons. Time point noted: sample taken at primary tumor resection. The antigens of these receptors remain unknown. The sample was lung tumor tissue, taken at surgery. The receptors were gathered from a male donor with early-stage non-small cell lung cancer.

V and J are TRBV10-3 and TRBJ2-6; 9 bases map to TRBD1. With V trimmed by 6 bases and J by 2 bases, 2 bases remained unmatched. The CDR3 is 15 residues long. Germline V gene lookup returns CDR1 ENHRY and CDR2 SYGVKD. The CDR3, as DNA: TGTGCCATCAGGGGACAGGGAACTGGGGCCAACGTCCTGACTTTC. Its translation: CAIRGQGTGANVLTF.

By share, this clonotype counts as medium-sized. The chain is built from TRBV6-1 and TRBJ2-2; D gene uncertain. This CDR3 comprises 16 residues. Germline values: CDR1 MNHNS, CDR2 SASEGT. Between the trimmed V and J ends, which lost 2 bases and 1 base, there was a span of 11 bases. Here the CDR3 reads CASSEMGQLNTGELFF. CDR3 coding DNA: TGTGCCAGCAGTGAAATGGGTCAGCTGAACACCGGGGAGCTGTTTTTT.

This clonotype is labeled as medium-sized. The J gene is TRBJ1-2, the V gene TRBV7-9; no clear D. Germline CDR1 is SEHNR and CDR2 is FQNEAQ (reference sequence). Trimming took off 0 bases at V and 7 bases at J, with 9 bases between the two ends. The CDR3 is made up of 13 amino acids. The CDR3 sequence is CASSLAGSAGYTF. The CDR3 DNA is TGTGCCAGCAGCTTAGCTGGGTCGGCTGGCTACACCTTC.

The chain links TRBV7-9 to TRBJ1-6; TRBD1 aligns across 9 bases. The CDR3 spans 13 residues. Germline loops: CDR1 SEHNR, CDR2 FQNEAQ (reference sequence). V lost 3 bases to trimming and J lost 12 bases; unmatched junction nucleotides: 3. The CDR3 is CASSLGQGIPLHF. CDR3 coding DNA: TGTGCCAGCAGCTTGGGACAGGGTATACCCCTCCACTTT.

This chain uses TRBV5-1 with TRBJ2-7; TRBD1 matches at 9 bases. J gave up 5 bases and V 0 bases, and 6 bases lay outside the gene matches. The CDR3 length is 15 residues. CDR1 and CDR2 (germline): SGHRS, YFSETQ. CDR3 in DNA: TGCGCCAGCAGCTTGGAGGGACAGGGTTCCCACGAGCAGTACTTC. Translating it yields CASSLEGQGSHEQYF.

Judged by abundance, this clonotype is medium-sized (0.01 to 0.1%). The chain employs TRBV20-1 and TRBJ2-1; TRBD2 is a possible D gene (7 bases). The CDR3 has 17 amino acids. Germline V gene data show CDR1 as DFQATT and CDR2 as SNEGSKA (reference sequence). Deletions cut 3 bases from V and 2 bases from J, with 20 bases between. The CDR3 loop reads CSARRLGGAKTYNEQFF. CDR3 coding DNA: TGCAGTGCTAGGAGGTTAGGGGGGGCCAAAACCTACAATGAGCAGTTCTTC.

In its sample, this clonotype is medium-sized. The chain employs TRBV18 and TRBJ1-5; possible D gene TRBD1, 5 bases. With 3 bases removed from V and 4 bases from J, the gap between germline ends came to 10 bases. The CDR3 totals 14 residues. In germline, CDR1 is KGHSH, CDR2 LQKENI. The CDR3 bases are TGTGCCAGCTCACCCGGGGGAGGGAATCAGCCCCAGCATTTT. Its protein product is CASSPGGGNQPQHF.

By frequency in the sample, this clonotype is large. The chain is built from TRBV19 and TRBJ1-2; perhaps TRBD1 as D (6 bases). In germline, CDR1 is LNHDA, CDR2 SQIVND (reference sequence). The germline V and J ends were trimmed by 4 bases and 2 bases, with 14 bases remaining between them. This CDR3 is built from 15 residues. The CDR3 DNA reads TGTGCCAGTAGTAACCCCCCCGGGGGCAACTATGGCTACACCTTC. Amino acids: CASSNPPGGNYGYTF.

Judged by abundance, this clonotype is medium-sized. Here the CDR3 reads CSARAQGGGYGYTF. The DNA of the CDR3 is TGCAGTGCTAGAGCTCAGGGAGGTGGCTATGGCTACACCTTC. The chain has TRBV20-1 and TRBJ1-2; D is possibly TRBD1 (5 bases). CDR1 is DFQATT, CDR2 SNEGSKA, per germline (reference sequence). The V end was cut by 1 base, the J end by 4 bases, with 13 bases between. CDR3 length equals 14 residues.

This clonotype is labeled medium-sized. CDR3 in amino acids: CASSPIAGSDTQYF. CDR3 coding DNA: TGTGCCAGCTCACCTATAGCGGGGTCAGATACGCAGTATTTT. The rearrangement uses TRBV18 and TRBJ2-3; 8 bases line up with TRBD2. The CDR3 spans 14 residues. Unmatched junction bases numbered 3, after V lost 3 bases and J lost 4 bases. CDR1 is KGHSH and CDR2 is LQKENI in the germline V gene.

By its share, this clonotype is medium-sized. The CDR3 region is CASSLNLGGGNQPQHF. CDR3 sequence (DNA): TGTGCCAGCAGTTTAAATCTTGGGGGTGGCAATCAGCCCCAGCATTTT. V and J are TRBV28 and TRBJ1-5; D is possibly TRBD1 (5 bases). The CDR3 consists of 16 residues. Trimming shortened V by 2 bases and J by 2 bases, and 13 bases separated the two germline ends. Germline CDR1 and CDR2: MDHEN and SYDVKM.

The rearrangement uses TRBV29-1 and TRBJ2-5; TRBD1 matches at 10 bases. Losses at the gene ends were 4 bases for V and 11 bases for J; bases not matched to a gene: 4. The CDR3 is 11 amino acids. Germline lookup yields CDR1 SQVTM and CDR2 ANQGSEA. CDR3: CSVGQGADQYF. The CDR3 DNA reads as TGCAGCGTTGGACAGGGGGCCGATCAGTACTTC.

This clonotype occurred many times. V usage is TRBV11-2 and J usage is TRBJ2-1; tentative D call: TRBD2 (6 bases). The CDR3 covers 12 residues. The germline V gene has CDR1 SGHAT and CDR2 FQNNGV. The V gene lost 5 bases and the J gene lost 10 bases, with 12 bases spanning the gap. The CDR3 spells CASSPGTAEQFF. In DNA form, the CDR3 reads TGTGCCAGCAGCCCCGGGACTGCCGAGCAGTTCTTC.

By share, this clonotype counts as medium-sized. The gene calls are TRBV3-1 and TRBJ2-2; weak D call: TRBD1 (6 bases). From germline, CDR1 is LGHDT and CDR2 YNNKEL (reference sequence). This CDR3 spans 13 amino acids. V lost 4 bases and J lost 6, with 9 bases in between. CDR3 nucleotide sequence: TGTGCCAGCAGCCCGCAGGGGCCCGGGGAGCTGTTTTTT. This sequence encodes CASSPQGPGELFF.

This sequence joins TRBV20-1 and TRBJ2-3, with 9 positions matching TRBD1. Per germline, CDR1 DFQATT and CDR2 SNEGSKA (reference sequence). Trimming at V came to 3 bases and at J to 12 bases, leaving 19 bases not matched to a gene. The CDR3 is made up of 16 amino acids. The CDR3 region has the DNA TGCAGTGCTAGTGGGGTTGGGACAGGGATGGTCCCACCTCAGTATTTT. Translated: CSASGVGTGMVPPQYF.

By sample share, this clonotype is large. The chain is built from TRBV29-1 and TRBJ2-1; D perhaps matches TRBD1 (5 bases). V shed 8 bases and J shed 0 bases, with 17 bases lying between them. This CDR3 comprises 15 residues. Germline CDR1 SQVTM, CDR2 ANQGSEA. In DNA form, the CDR3 reads TGCAGCAATACCCGGACATTCAACTCCTACAATGAGCAGTTCTTC. Protein sequence: CSNTRTFNSYNEQFF.

In this sample, this clonotype is large. V and J are TRBV29-1 and TRBJ2-7; D assignment may be TRBD1 or TRBD2 (6 bases each). Germline V lookup: CDR1 SQVTM, CDR2 ANQGSEA. CDR3 length: 12 amino acids. Trimming removed 4 bases from V and 7 bases from J, with 14 bases in between. CDR3 sequence reads: CSVGWGAGEQYF. In nucleotides, the CDR3 is TGCAGCGTTGGATGGGGGGCTGGGGAGCAGTACTTC.

This clonotype is medium-sized. The chain combines TRBV7-2 with TRBJ2-5; 8 bases map to TRBD2. V lost 0 bases, J lost 5 bases, and 2 bases stayed unmatched. CDR3 size: 14 residues. The germline CDR1 and CDR2 sequences are SGHTA and FQGNSA. This CDR3 is CASSLATSAETQYF. The CDR3 DNA reads as TGTGCCAGCAGCTTAGCGACTAGCGCGGAGACCCAGTACTTC.

In this sample, this clonotype turned up a few times. The genes are TRBV29-1 and TRBJ2-1; D is perhaps TRBD1 (5 bases). Germline V CDR1 and CDR2: SQVTM, ANQGSEA. This CDR3 has 12 residues. V lost 3 bases to trimming and J lost 6 bases, with 9 bases between them. CDR3 coding DNA: TGCAGCGTTGATCGGACACTCAATGAGCAGTTCTTC. It is translated as CSVDRTLNEQFF.

This clonotype is medium-sized in the sample. This chain links TRBV20-1 with TRBJ2-1, with 8 bases identical to TRBD2. The CDR3 length is 20 residues. The trim removed 5 bases at V and 6 bases at J, leaving 27 bases unmatched. The germline gives CDR1 DFQATT, CDR2 SNEGSKA (reference sequence). The CDR3 spells CSAPQEWAAGALNAGNEQFF. In DNA, the CDR3 is TGCAGTGCTCCCCAGGAGTGGGCAGCGGGAGCTCTGAATGCTGGCAATGAGCAGTTCTTC.

This clonotype is categorized as medium-sized. The genes are TRBV7-2 and TRBJ1-1, with D tentatively TRBD1 (5 bases). The CDR3 is made up of 14 amino acids. Trimming shortened V by 2 bases and J by 1 base, and 8 bases separated the two germline ends. CDR1 and CDR2 from the germline V gene are SGHTA and FQGNSA. CDR3 in DNA: TGTGCCAGCAGCTTACGGGGACCGAACACTGAAGCTTTCTTT. This gives the protein CASSLRGPNTEAFF.

In this sample, this clonotype turned up once. CDR3 sequence: CASSYTGHYNSPLHF. The DNA for the CDR3 is TGTGCCAGCAGTTACACGGGACACTATAATTCACCCCTCCACTTT. This sequence joins TRBV6-5 and TRBJ1-6; D is perhaps TRBD1 (6 bases). Trimming took off 2 bases at V and 3 bases at J, with 8 bases between the two ends. Germline V CDR1 and CDR2: MNHEY, SVGAGI. This CDR3 is built from 15 residues.

This clonotype was detected many times. The chain couples TRBV20-1 to TRBJ2-3; D remains ambiguous. The CDR3 runs to 13 residues. V lost 2 bases to trimming and J lost 2 bases, with 8 bases between them. Germline V CDR1 and CDR2: DFQATT, SNEGSKA (reference sequence). DNA for the CDR3: TGCAGTGCTAGATTCCCTTACACAGATACGCAGTATTTT. This gives the protein CSARFPYTDTQYF.

This clonotype is judged medium-sized. The chain carries TRBV18 and TRBJ2-3; D is uncertain. The V and J ends lost 5 bases and 4 bases respectively, with 10 bases between them. Germline V gives CDR1 KGHSH, CDR2 LQKENI. This CDR3 region has 13 residues. Here the CDR3 DNA reads TGTGCCAGCTCAGACAAAGGCCCAGATACGCAGTATTTT. It is translated as CASSDKGPDTQYF.

This clonotype qualifies as medium-sized. V usage is TRBV25-1 and J usage is TRBJ1-2; no clear D gene. This CDR3 spans 13 amino acids. Trimming cost V 4 bases and J 8 bases, with 14 bases left between them. In germline, CDR1 is MGHDK, CDR2 SYGVNS. The CDR3 reads CASSGTVAIGYTF. The CDR3 DNA reads as TGTGCCAGCAGTGGCACAGTAGCGATAGGCTACACCTTC.

The rearrangement links TRBV7-2 to TRBJ2-1; TRBD1 matches at 10 bases. CDR1 and CDR2 from the germline V gene are SGHTA and FQGNSA. The CDR3 contains 14 residues. Trimming removed 6 bases from V and 7 bases from J; junction bases left unmatched: 6. As DNA, the CDR3 is TGTGCCAGCAGTACACCGGGACAGGGGAATGAGCAGTTCTTC. Translated: CASSTPGQGNEQFF.

This clonotype is classed as medium-sized (0.01 to 0.1%). The chain uses TRBV3-2 and TRBJ1-5; whether TRBD1, the table's D call, matches the DNA was not checked. TRBV3-2 is noted as a pseudogene. This CDR3 has 17 amino acids. The DNA for the CDR3 is TGTGCCAGCAGCCAGTCCCAGGGGAAATTTAGCAATCAGCCCCAGCATTTT. Residues: CASSQSQGKFSNQPQHF.

By proportion, this clonotype is medium-sized (0.01 to 0.1%). The chain combines TRBV6-1 with TRBJ1-5; TRBD1 might be the D (5 bases). The CDR3 is made up of 14 amino acids. CDR1 and CDR2 from the germline V gene are MNHNS and SASEGT. With 2 bases removed from V and 2 bases from J, the gap between germline ends came to 7 bases. The CDR3 protein is CASSERGGNQPQHF. In DNA, the CDR3 is TGTGCCAGCAGTGAAAGGGGTGGCAATCAGCCCCAGCATTTT.

In its sample, this clonotype is medium-sized. The J gene is TRBJ1-3, the V gene TRBV6-5; a possible D gene is TRBD1 (5 bases). The germline V gene encodes CDR1 MNHEY and CDR2 SVGAGI. The CDR3 is made up of 16 amino acids. V shed 2 bases and J shed 4 bases, with 15 bases lying between them. The CDR3 spells CASSYGSPGTGNTIYF. The CDR3 DNA follows: TGTGCCAGCAGTTACGGGTCCCCGGGGACGGGAAACACCATATATTTT.

This clonotype is medium-sized by share. The chain's CDR3 is CSAIQSGTEAFF. Here the CDR3 DNA reads TGCAGTGCTATCCAGTCGGGTACTGAAGCTTTCTTT. The J gene is TRBJ1-1, the V gene TRBV20-1; D gene ambiguous. Trimming removed 4 bases at V and 5 bases at J, with 11 bases between. The CDR3 sequence is 12 residues long. CDR1 DFQATT and CDR2 SNEGSKA come from the germline V gene (reference sequence).

By share, this clonotype ranks as medium-sized. This chain connects TRBV18 to TRBJ1-1; D gene uncertain. Trimming shortened V by 2 bases and J by 8 bases, and 12 bases separated the two germline ends. CDR1 and CDR2 from the germline V gene are KGHSH and LQKENI. The CDR3 contains 13 residues. CDR3 sequence (DNA): TGTGCCAGCTCACCAAGCCGGGGTTTCGAAGCTTTCTTT. It translates to CASSPSRGFEAFF.